Listed below are T cell receptor beta chains from one sample, sequenced in a study of T-cell reconstitution after alpha-beta-depleted transplantation in children. MiXCR, run by TCRdb on the PCR reads, gives a single entry per CDR3 protein. The table shows some 280,000 distinct CDR3 sequences, with about 10% occurring only once. The input for sequencing was PBMCs from the stem cell graft donor, taken from the stem cell graft. The receptors here all came from a human donor who donated a stem cell graft to a child with SCID. Each CDR3 is given with its conserved first and last residue. The D gene is left open where the match is weak. Size tells how often a clone was seen (once, few, many) or the class of an expanded clone, and some rows leave it out.

-	-	TRBV6-5	TRBJ2-5	CASSYSVGQGIRETQYF	TGTGCCAGCAGTTACAGCGTAGGGCAGGGAATAAGGGAGACCCAGTACTTC
-	many	TRBV7-3	TRBJ2-5	CASSPGVIETQYF	TGTGCCAGCAGCCCAGGGGTCATAGAGACCCAGTACTTC
-	many	TRBV29-1	TRBJ2-7	CSVTSSSYEQYF	TGCAGCGTCACGTCTAGCTCCTACGAGCAGTACTTC
-	few	TRBV7-9	TRBJ2-2	CASSATPRTGELFF	TGTGCCAGCAGCGCGACCCCTCGGACCGGGGAGCTGTTTTTT
-	-	TRBV19	TRBJ2-6	CASSSPEAAFSGANVLTF	TGTGCCAGTAGTTCTCCGGAAGCCGCCTTCTCTGGGGCCAACGTCCTGACTTTC
TRBD2	-	TRBV18	TRBJ2-5	CASSPRLANQETQYF	TGTGCCAGCTCACCGCGACTAGCAAACCAAGAGACCCAGTACTTC
TRBD1	-	TRBV7-8	TRBJ1-2	CASSTSRDREAPTYGYTF	TGTGCCAGCAGCACGTCCCGGGACAGGGAAGCCCCAACCTATGGCTACACCTTC
-	many	TRBV5-1	TRBJ2-2	CASRSDTNTGELFF	TGCGCCAGCAGATCGGACACGAACACCGGGGAGCTGTTTTTT
-	-	TRBV7-2	TRBJ2-3	CASQTGGATDTQYF	TGTGCCAGCCAGACGGGCGGGGCCACAGATACGCAGTATTTT
-	-	TRBV29-1	TRBJ1-1	CSVDGGGNTEAFF	TGCAGCGTTGATGGGGGGGGCAACACTGAAGCTTTCTTT
-	many	TRBV20-1	TRBJ1-2	CSARDEGSNYGYTF	TGCAGTGCTAGAGATGAGGGAAGCAACTATGGCTACACCTTC